The 27 T cell receptor beta chains below were found in one sample sequenced in a study of blood T cell repertoires in COVID-19. Generated by immunoSEQ multiplex PCR, the TCRdb table keeps only in-frame clones and is missing some. Found here are about 210,000 clones, approximately 89% of them singletons; the top ten hold 4% to 5.5%. The specimen was peripheral blood. These receptors all come from a woman aged 40-49 years with acute or convalescent COVID-19.

The chain couples TRBV12-3 or TRBV12-4 to TRBJ2-3; 7 positions agree with TRBD1. The CDR3 has 12 residues. V gave up 6 bases and J gave up 4 bases; unmatched junction bases: 1. The chain's CDR3 is CASSTGADTQYF. CDR3 in DNA: TGTGCCAGCAGCACAGGGGCAGATACGCAGTATTTT.

The table lists this clone with a count of one. The chain uses TRBV5-1 and TRBJ1-4; D is unclear. CDR3 length equals 14 residues. Germline-derived CDR1 and CDR2 are SGHRS and YFSETQ. The V and J ends lost 0 bases and 7 bases respectively, with 10 bases between them. The DNA of the CDR3 is TGCGCCAGCAGCTTGGGAGGGTATCGTGAAAAACTGTTTTTT. Its protein product is CASSLGGYREKLFF.

The gene calls are TRBV5-1 and TRBJ2-1, with a possible D match to TRBD2 (6 bases). The V gene's germline CDR1 is SGHRS and CDR2 YFSETQ. V shed 4 bases and J shed 4 bases, with 15 bases lying between them. CDR3 length equals 15 residues. The CDR3 bases are TGCGCCAGCAGCGTCGTGGGGGGTCCATACAATGAGCAGTTCTTC. Amino acid sequence: CASSVVGGPYNEQFF.

The CDR3 sequence is CASSFSRDRFTKLFF. CDR3 DNA: TGTGCCAGCAGCTTTTCCCGGGACAGGTTCACAAAACTGTTTTTT. This rearrangement joins TRBV11-2 to TRBJ1-4, with 8 bases that match TRBD1. The V gene's germline CDR1 is SGHAT and CDR2 FQNNGV. The V segment lost 3 bases and the J segment 10 bases; nucleotides outside the gene matches: 10. This CDR3 has 15 residues.

The rearrangement links TRBV12-3 or TRBV12-4 to TRBJ1-1; 7 positions agree with TRBD1. V shed 5 bases and J 10 bases; nucleotides not matched to a gene: 4. CDR3 size: 11 residues. DNA of the CDR3: TGTGCCAGCAGTGTCGACAGGGCAGCTTTCTTT. This codes for CASSVDRAAFF.

CDR3: CASRALGADTQYF. DNA for the CDR3: TGTGCCAGCAGGGCGTTAGGGGCAGATACGCAGTATTTT. The J gene is TRBJ2-3, the V gene TRBV6-5; the D gene is possibly TRBD1 (5 bases). The V gene's germline CDR1 is MNHEY and CDR2 SVGAGI. V was clipped by 6 bases and J by 4 bases, with 11 bases between them. The CDR3 length is 13 residues.

V is TRBV24-1 and J is TRBJ2-1; possible D gene TRBD1, 5 bases. CDR3 length: 13 residues. Trimming cost V 0 bases and J 12 bases, with 11 bases left between them. CDR1 is KGHDR and CDR2 is SFDVKD in the germline V gene. For the CDR3, the DNA is TGTGCCACCAGTGATTTGCTTCTAGGGGTGCAGTTCTTC. Amino acid sequence: CATSDLLLGVQFF.

This rearrangement joins TRBV5-6 to TRBJ1-1, with TRBD1 identical over 9 bases. This CDR3 region has 15 residues. Trimming took 6 bases from V and 1 from J; bases not matched to a gene: 7. Germline-derived CDR1 and CDR2 are SGHDT and YYEEEE. The CDR3 coding sequence is TGTGCCAGCACCCAACAGGGGGCAGGGAACACTGAAGCTTTCTTT. Amino acids: CASTQQGAGNTEAFF.

V gene TRBV11-3 combines with J gene TRBJ2-3; no firm D call. Trimming left V 0 bases short and J 2 bases short, with 6 bases between. CDR1 SGHNT and CDR2 YENEEA come from the germline V gene. This CDR3 is built from 14 residues. The CDR3 nucleotides are TGTGCCAGCAGCTTAGATGGGCCCACAGATACGCAGTATTTT. Translation: CASSLDGPTDTQYF.

The chain employs TRBV6-5 and TRBJ2-7, with D possibly being TRBD2 (5 bases). CDR3 length: 13 residues. The V end lost 8 bases, the J end lost 2 bases, and 13 bases lay between the germline ends. Germline assignment: CDR1 MNHEY and CDR2 SVGAGI. This chain's CDR3 is CASSYGETYEQYV. Written as DNA, the CDR3 is TGTGCCAGCTCCTACGGGGAGACCTACGAGCAGTACGTC.

V and J are TRBV19 and TRBJ2-5, with TRBD1 identical over 7 bases. Germline assignment: CDR1 LNHDA and CDR2 SQIVND (reference sequence). Trimming took 4 bases from V and 5 from J; bases not matched to a gene: 7. The CDR3 extends over 14 amino acids. Here the CDR3 DNA reads TGTGCCAGTAGTACTGACAGGGTTTCTGAGACCCAGTACTTC. This translates into CASSTDRVSETQYF.

This clone appeared once. This chain links TRBV2 with TRBJ1-5; 8 nucleotides match TRBD1. V shed 6 bases, J shed 8 bases, and the junction held 12 bases outside the gene matches. CDR1 SNHLY and CDR2 FYNNEI come from the germline V gene. The CDR3 contains 15 residues. This chain's CDR3 is CASRATGTGGEPQHF. In nucleotides, the CDR3 is TGTGCCAGCAGAGCTACCGGGACAGGCGGGGAGCCCCAGCATTTT.

V and J are TRBV29-1 and TRBJ2-4; the D gene is possibly TRBD1 (5 bases). Per the germline V gene, CDR1 is SQVTM and CDR2 is ANQGSEA. The CDR3 runs to 14 residues. V lost 6 bases and J 3 bases, leaving 15 bases between the germline ends. CDR3 sequence: CSVLQAPGKNIQYF. In nucleotides, the CDR3 is TGCAGCGTCCTACAGGCCCCAGGCAAAAACATTCAGTACTTC.

The V and J genes are TRBV3-1 (or the pseudogene TRBV3-2) and TRBJ1-4; 7 nucleotides agree with TRBD1. The V and J ends lost 4 bases and 5 bases, in that order; junction bases with no gene match: 4. The CDR3 extends over 14 amino acids. The germline CDR1 and CDR2 sequences are LGHDT and YNNKEL (reference sequence). Here the CDR3 reads CASSPGQPNEKLFF. The DNA for the CDR3 is TGTGCCAGCAGCCCGGGACAGCCAAATGAAAAACTGTTTTTT.

The J gene is TRBJ1-1, the V gene TRBV6-5; D perhaps matches TRBD1 (5 bases). V gave up 6 bases and J gave up 3 bases, with 11 bases separating them. From germline, CDR1 is MNHEY and CDR2 SVGAGI. The CDR3 loop spans 13 amino acids. The CDR3 DNA reads as TGTGCCAGCAGCGCACAGGATTACACTGAAGCTTTCTTT. Protein: CASSAQDYTEAFF.

The chain links TRBV10-3 to TRBJ1-1, with D hard to call. Trimming took 2 bases from V and 2 from J, leaving 9 bases between them. In germline, CDR1 is ENHRY, CDR2 SYGVKD. There are 14 residues in the CDR3. The CDR3 loop is CAISEAGANTEAFF. DNA for the CDR3: TGTGCCATCAGTGAGGCGGGAGCTAACACTGAAGCTTTCTTT.

The rearrangement links TRBV18 to TRBJ1-2, with a weak D call TRBD1 (5 bases). With 5 bases removed from V and 0 bases from J, the gap between germline ends came to 16 bases. CDR3 length: 16 amino acids. In germline, CDR1 is KGHSH, CDR2 LQKENI. CDR3 sequence (DNA): TGTGCCAGCTCAGACGGACAATCAAGGTCTAACTATGGCTACACCTTC. Its protein product is CASSDGQSRSNYGYTF.

The genes are TRBV6-5 and TRBJ1-3, with D maybe TRBD1 (5 bases). V lost 4 bases to trimming and J lost 4 bases, with 11 bases between them. This CDR3 contains 14 residues. Germline CDR1 reads MNHEY; CDR2 reads SVGAGI. CDR3 nucleotide sequence: TGTGCCAGCAGTTCAGGGAGGTCCGGAAACACCATATATTTT. Amino acid sequence: CASSSGRSGNTIYF.

The V gene is TRBV18, the J gene TRBJ2-1, with TRBD1 matching over 8 bases. The CDR3 extends over 16 amino acids. The germline CDR1 and CDR2 sequences are KGHSH and LQKENI. Trimming took 2 bases from V and 2 from J; bases not matched to a gene: 5. The CDR3 DNA reads as TGTGCCAGCTCACCAACACGGGACAGGCCCTACAATGAGCAGTTCTTC. Amino acids: CASSPTRDRPYNEQFF. Together with reference TRBV18 and TRBJ2-1, the CDR3 gives the full variable domain: NAGVMQNPRHLVRRRGQEARLRCSPMKGHSHVYWYRQLPEEGLKFMVYLQKENIIDESGMPKERFSAEFPKEGPSILRIQQVVRGDSAAYFCASSPTRDRPYNEQFFGPGTRLTVL.

This clone was counted a single time. The chain links TRBV2 to TRBJ1-5; the match to TRBD1 covers 10 bases. The CDR3 extends over 13 amino acids. The V segment lost 8 bases and the J segment 9 bases; nucleotides outside the gene matches: 7. CDR1 SNHLY and CDR2 FYNNEI come from the germline V gene. For the CDR3, the DNA is TGTGCCAGCGCCGGGACAGGGGTCGGGCCCCAGCATTTT. Translating gives CASAGTGVGPQHF.

The chain employs TRBV14 and TRBJ1-1; 7 bases agree with TRBD1. Germline CDR1 is SGHDN and CDR2 is FVKESK. Trimming cost V 6 bases and J 6 bases; bases outside gene matches: 10. This CDR3 spans 14 amino acids. The CDR3 region is CASRNEGGKAEAFF. CDR3 coding DNA: TGTGCCAGCAGGAATGAAGGGGGCAAGGCTGAAGCTTTCTTT.

The CDR3 reads CASSKTTGTYNSPLHF. CDR3 sequence (DNA): TGCGCCAGCAGTAAGACGACAGGGACTTATAATTCACCCCTCCACTTT. The chain joins TRBV5-1 to TRBJ1-6; 7 bases map to TRBD1. Germline CDR1 is SGHRS and CDR2 is YFSETQ. The ends lost 5 bases at V and 4 bases at J; junction bases unmatched: 9. This CDR3 contains 16 residues. Looking up the rest from reference TRBV5-1 and TRBJ1-6 gives the full variable domain: KAGVTQTPRYLIKTRGQQVTLSCSPISGHRSVSWYQQTPGQGLQFLFEYFSETQRNKGNFPGRFSGRQFSNSRSEMNVSTLELGDSALYLCASSKTTGTYNSPLHFGNGTRLTVT.

In the case of this clone: The identical CDR3 is also encoded by other nucleotide sequences in the sample. This CDR3 is CASSFQGAHTDTQYF. CDR3 bases: TGCGCCAGCAGCTTCCAGGGGGCGCACACAGATACGCAGTATTTT. The V and J genes are TRBV5-1 and TRBJ2-3, with 8 bases lining up with TRBD1. V lost 2 bases to trimming and J lost 2 bases; unmatched junction nucleotides: 4. Germline V gene sequence: CDR1 SGHRS, CDR2 YFSETQ. CDR3 size: 15 residues.

The chain recombines TRBV7-2 with TRBJ2-2; D is undetermined. The germline V gene has CDR1 SGHTA and CDR2 FQGNSA. Trimming shortened V by 4 bases and J by 6 bases, and 12 bases separated the two germline ends. CDR3 length: 14 amino acids. CDR3 loop: CASSYLTSAGELFF. CDR3 sequence (DNA): TGTGCCAGCAGCTACCTAACCTCCGCCGGGGAGCTGTTTTTT.

The chain uses TRBV5-1 and TRBJ2-3; 8 bases are shared with TRBD1. The CDR3 length is 16 residues. V was pared by 1 base and J by 5 bases, with 9 bases of the junction left unmatched. Germline V gene sequence: CDR1 SGHRS, CDR2 YFSETQ. The CDR3 region has the DNA TGCGCCAGCAGCTTGTGGTACAGGGGGGAACAAGATACGCAGTATTTT. As protein: CASSLWYRGEQDTQYF.

The table lists this clone with a few counts. The chain carries TRBV2 and TRBJ2-4; possible D gene TRBD1, 6 bases. The CDR3 is made up of 15 amino acids. Germline CDR1 SNHLY, CDR2 FYNNEI. Deletions cut 3 bases from V and 8 bases from J, with 17 bases between. CDR3 loop: CASSDITGLGDIQYF. The CDR3 region has the DNA TGTGCCAGCAGTGACATTACAGGGCTGGGAGACATTCAGTACTTC.

The gene calls are TRBV6-1 and TRBJ1-5; perhaps TRBD1 as D (5 bases). The CDR3 is made up of 15 amino acids. The V and J ends lost 2 bases and 2 bases respectively, with 10 bases between them. The germline V gene encodes CDR1 MNHNS and CDR2 SASEGT. The CDR3 reads CASSEFGGGNQPQHF. DNA for the CDR3: TGTGCCAGCAGTGAATTCGGAGGGGGCAATCAGCCCCAGCATTTT.